The 2 T cell receptor beta chains listed next were all sequenced from one sample in a study of human T cells and chemical hapten exposure. TCRdb reprocessed the RACE reads via MiXCR and lists one record per CDR3 protein. The sample lists about 87,000 distinct CDR3 sequences, 9.6% occurring once. The time point is: pre-sensitization, week 0. As to treatment: therapeutic diphenylcyclopropenone sensitization with weekly scalp DPC. Sequencing used whole blood, obtained in connection with sensitization to the hapten diphenylcyclopropenone (DPC). These receptors all come from a woman in her thirties or forties with alopecia areata. Some clones in this sample may be carry-over from other donors' samples.

V usage is TRBV20-1 and J usage is TRBJ1-5, with a weak D call TRBD1 (6 bases). The V gene's germline CDR1 is DFQATT and CDR2 SNEGSKA (reference sequence). V lost 5 bases to trimming and J lost 1 base, with 15 bases between them. The CDR3 is 15 amino acids. CDR3 residues: CSAPTGAWSNQPQHF. The CDR3 bases are TGCAGTGCTCCCACGGGGGCCTGGAGCAATCAGCCCCAGCATTTT.

This clonotype was observed a handful of times. The chain joins TRBV18 to TRBJ2-7; no definite D call. V was trimmed by 1 base and J by 6 bases, leaving 19 bases between them. The CDR3 consists of 16 residues. Germline V gene sequence: CDR1 KGHSH, CDR2 LQKENI. CDR3 amino acids: CASSPLPLLTSGEQYF. Written as DNA, the CDR3 is TGTGCCAGCTCACCACTTCCTCTATTAACGTCGGGCGAGCAGTACTTC.